The 11 T cell receptor beta chains below were found in one sample sequenced in a study of Ad26.COV2.S vaccination and SARS-CoV-2 variants. TCRdb's table, derived via immunoSEQ multiplex PCR, lists solely in-frame clones and lacks some. The data hold about 180,000 clones, with 87% observed a single time. This specimen consisted of peripheral blood, obtained after recovery from COVID-19. These receptors were obtained from a human donor who had recovered from COVID-19.

V and J are TRBV7-9 and TRBJ2-1; a possible D gene is TRBD2 (6 bases). Trimming removed 2 bases at V and 2 bases at J, with 16 bases between. The CDR3 length is 17 residues. CDR1 is SEHNR, CDR2 FQNEAQ, per germline (reference sequence). The CDR3 loop is CASSLWGDFNPYNEQFF. The CDR3 DNA reads TGTGCCAGCAGCTTATGGGGGGACTTTAACCCCTACAATGAGCAGTTCTTC.

Notes on this clone: Other nucleotide sequences from this sample produce the same CDR3. The chain employs TRBV3-1 (or the pseudogene TRBV3-2) and TRBJ2-7, with 13 bases that match TRBD2. Trimming cost V 4 bases and J 2 bases; bases outside gene matches: 2. Looked up from germline, CDR1 is LGHDT and CDR2 is YNNKEL (reference sequence). There are 15 residues in the CDR3. Written as DNA, the CDR3 is TGTGCCAGCAGCCCAGGACTAGCGGGGGCCTACGAGCAGTACTTC. It codes for CASSPGLAGAYEQYF.

This chain links TRBV19 with TRBJ2-1, with 8 bases aligning to TRBD1. There are 15 residues in the CDR3. Germline V gene lookup returns CDR1 LNHDA and CDR2 SQIVND (reference sequence). V dropped 4 bases and J dropped 11; count of bases not matched to a gene: 13. CDR3 region: CASSTEGQGPGQQFF. CDR3 coding DNA: TGTGCCAGTAGTACTGAAGGACAGGGACCTGGGCAGCAGTTCTTC.

V gene TRBV27 combines with J gene TRBJ2-5, with a weak D call TRBD1 (7 bases). Germline V gene sequence: CDR1 MNHEY, CDR2 SMNVEV (reference sequence). V lost 4 bases and J lost 0, with 15 bases in between. The CDR3 consists of 16 residues. CDR3 loop: CASSSNPGGYQETQYF. The DNA of the CDR3 is TGTGCCAGCAGTTCCAACCCAGGGGGGTACCAAGAGACCCAGTACTTC.

This clone has just a few counts. The genes are TRBV19 and TRBJ1-4; weak D call: TRBD1 (5 bases). Trimming pared 6 bases from V and 14 bases from J, leaving 13 bases between. This CDR3 region has 11 residues. CDR1 is LNHDA, CDR2 SQIVND, per germline (reference sequence). CDR3 loop: CASSLGGRLFF. The CDR3 nucleotides read TGTGCCAGTAGCCTCGGGGGAAGGCTGTTTTTT.

V and J are TRBV12-3 or TRBV12-4 and TRBJ1-1, with D tentatively TRBD1 (5 bases). Deletions cut 9 bases from V and 9 bases from J, with 11 bases between. The CDR3 has 10 amino acids. The CDR3 nucleotides are TGTGCCAGTGGGGGTCCCCAAGCTTTCTTT. This translates into CASGGPQAFF.

The chain is built from TRBV21-1 and TRBJ1-3. TRBV21-1 is listed as a pseudogene. The CDR3 length is 17 residues. This chain's CDR3 is CASSKDGRPKPGNTIYF. In DNA form, the CDR3 reads TGTGCCAGCAGCAAAGACGGAAGACCGAAGCCTGGAAACACCATATATTTT.

The chain uses TRBV5-6 and TRBJ1-1; a possible D gene is TRBD1 (5 bases). Per the germline V gene, CDR1 is SGHDT and CDR2 is YYEEEE. V dropped 1 base and J dropped 4 bases, with 8 bases sitting between them. The CDR3 sequence is 13 residues long. The CDR3 nucleotides read TGTGCCAGCAGCTTGATGGGACCCACTGAAGCTTTCTTT. It yields the protein CASSLMGPTEAFF.

V and J are TRBV7-9 and TRBJ2-7; possible D gene TRBD1, 5 bases. V dropped 0 bases and J dropped 5 bases, with 17 bases sitting between them. The CDR3 has 16 residues. The germline V gene has CDR1 SEHNR and CDR2 FQNEAQ (reference sequence). The CDR3 here is CASSLAGAWTLHEQYF. Here the CDR3 DNA reads TGTGCCAGCAGCTTAGCGGGTGCCTGGACACTCCACGAGCAGTACTTC.

The J gene is TRBJ2-3, the V gene TRBV4-1, with D possibly being TRBD1 (6 bases). The germline V and J ends were trimmed by 5 bases and 1 base, with 13 bases remaining between them. Germline V gene sequence: CDR1 MGHRA, CDR2 YSYEKL. The CDR3 loop spans 15 amino acids. Written as DNA, the CDR3 is TGCGCCAGCAGCGATCGGACAGCACGCACAGATACGCAGTATTTT. It specifies CASSDRTARTDTQYF.

The chain employs TRBV2 and TRBJ2-3, with 10 bases fitting TRBD2. In germline, CDR1 is SNHLY, CDR2 FYNNEI. CDR3 length: 23 residues. V lost 3 bases, J lost 0 bases, and 24 bases stayed unmatched. The DNA of the CDR3 is TGTGCCAGCAGTGATTCTTCAGGGGTTGGTGGAGCGGGAGGGCCCGGGAGCACAGATACGCAGTATTTT. This codes for CASSDSSGVGGAGGPGSTDTQYF.